This T cell receptor (beta chain) was sequenced for a study of spatial heterogeneity in lung cancer. The length of the CDR3 is 11 residues. The V end was cut by 6 bases, the J end by 13 bases, with 10 bases between. Germline CDR1 is MNHEY and CDR2 is SMNVEV (reference sequence). Time point described: sample taken at primary tumor resection. The sample holds many counts of this clonotype. TCRdb fed the 5' RACE reads into MiXCR, producing one record per CDR3 protein. The data hold about 35,000 distinct CDR3 sequences, with approximately 3.1% observed a single time. The genes are TRBV27 and TRBJ1-6; the D gene is possibly TRBD1 (5 bases). The sample was normal lung tissue next to the tumor, taken at surgery. This TCR derives from a male donor with early-stage non-small cell lung cancer. CDR3 loop: CASRPKGPLHF. The CDR3 region has the DNA TGTGCCAGCAGACCAAAGGGGCCCCTCCACTTT.